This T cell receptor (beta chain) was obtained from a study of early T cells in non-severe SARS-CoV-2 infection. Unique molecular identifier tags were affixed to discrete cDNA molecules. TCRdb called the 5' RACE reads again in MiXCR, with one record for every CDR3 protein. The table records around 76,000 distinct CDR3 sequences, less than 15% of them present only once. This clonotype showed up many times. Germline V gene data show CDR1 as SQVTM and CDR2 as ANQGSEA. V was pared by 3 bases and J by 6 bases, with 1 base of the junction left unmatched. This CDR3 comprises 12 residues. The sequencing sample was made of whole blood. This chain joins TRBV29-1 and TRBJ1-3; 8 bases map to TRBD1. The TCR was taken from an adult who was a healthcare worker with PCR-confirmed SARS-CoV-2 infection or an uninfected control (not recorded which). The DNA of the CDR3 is TGCAGCGTTGAGCAGGGGGCAAACACCATATATTTT. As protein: CSVEQGANTIYF.